This T cell receptor beta chain was recorded in a study of blood T cell repertoires in COVID-19. In the study overall: Two consecutive negative NP/OP PCR tests, clearance, or resolved symptoms defined Cohort 3 recovery. The United States, Italy and Spain supplied acute and convalescent COVID-19 samples. The analysed material was cDNA or gDNA that came from T cells, B-cell-depleted T cells, or PBMCs.

The authors' processing: Reference gene primer amplification gave estimated nucleated cell counts. Sequenced by immunoSEQ multiplex PCR; TCRdb stores in-frame clones only, minus some. The DNA was the basis for D and trimming; V, J and clone size are from that table. The table lists about 280,000 clones, approximately 90% of them singletons. Trimming removed 5 bases from V and 0 bases from J, with 11 bases in between. This CDR3 comprises 14 residues. CDR1 is SGHDT and CDR2 is YYEEEE in the germline V gene. This clone came up a few times. Sequencing input: PBMCs or T cells enriched from blood (not recorded which). The TCR originated in a woman aged 60 to 75 in a cohort exposed to, infected with or recovered from COVID-19 (not recorded which). V usage is TRBV5-6 and J usage is TRBJ1-1; D is uncertain. In DNA form, the CDR3 reads TGTGCCAGCAGAGGAGGTCGGATGAACACTGAAGCTTTCTTT. This sequence encodes CASRGGRMNTEAFF.